These 27 T cell receptor beta chains originate from one sample sequenced in a study of OX40 agonist ivuxolimab in advanced cancers. Using immunoSEQ multiplex PCR, the repertoire was profiled, and TCRdb retains in-frame clones only, with some absent. The sample has around 70,000 clones; about 85% are singletons. The source was CD4+ or CD8+ T cells sorted from blood, collected in a trial of the OX40 agonist ivuxolimab. These receptors were collected from an adult with an advanced solid tumor such as melanoma, head and neck, liver or kidney cancer.

The J gene is TRBJ1-6, the V gene TRBV21-1; TRBD1, the D gene given by the table, was not confirmed from the DNA. TRBV21-1 is listed as a pseudogene. The CDR3 is 14 residues long. CDR3: CASSKGTDLSPLHF. The CDR3 nucleotides read TGTGCCAGCAGCAAAGGCACAGATCTGTCACCCCTCCACTTT.

V usage is TRBV4-3 and J usage is TRBJ2-1; 9 positions agree with TRBD2. Germline-derived CDR1 and CDR2 are LGHNA and YSLEER. The junction had 3 bases not matched to a gene; V was cut back by 3 bases and J by 6 bases. This CDR3 has 14 residues. The CDR3: CASSQAGGGNEQFF. The CDR3 region has the DNA TGCGCCAGCAGCCAGGCGGGGGGGGGCAATGAGCAGTTCTTC.

This clone was found a few times. The rearrangement uses TRBV5-1 and TRBJ2-7; 7 bases agree with TRBD2. CDR1 is SGHRS and CDR2 is YFSETQ in the germline V gene. This CDR3 comprises 12 residues. With 5 bases clipped from V and 4 bases from J, the junction kept 3 bases outside the gene matches. CDR3 in DNA: TGCGCCAGCAGACGCGGGAGTTACGAGCAGTACTTC. Protein product: CASRRGSYEQYF.

V usage is TRBV5-5 and J usage is TRBJ2-3, with a possible D match to TRBD2 (8 bases). CDR1 and CDR2 (germline): SGHKS, YYEKEE (reference sequence). The CDR3 length is 16 residues. V gave up 0 bases and J gave up 6 bases, with 17 bases separating them. CDR3 nucleotide sequence: TGTGCCAGCAGCTTGGGTAGCGGGACAGCGTTTGATACGCAGTATTTT. Translated: CASSLGSGTAFDTQYF.

This chain links TRBV19 with TRBJ2-7, with a possible D match to TRBD2 (5 bases). CDR3 length equals 15 residues. V was trimmed by 2 bases and J by 2 bases, leaving 13 bases between them. CDR1 is LNHDA and CDR2 is SQIVND in the germline V gene (reference sequence). CDR3 in amino acids: CASSISHGGTYEQYF. The CDR3 DNA follows: TGTGCCAGTAGTATATCGCACGGAGGAACCTACGAGCAGTACTTC.

The V and J genes are TRBV28 and TRBJ1-2; D is ambiguous. V was pared by 8 bases and J by 3 bases, with 16 bases between. CDR1 and CDR2 (germline): MDHEN, SYDVKM. The CDR3 contains 14 residues. CDR3 region: CASGTHRGYYGYTF. In DNA, the CDR3 is TGTGCCAGCGGAACCCACAGAGGGTACTATGGCTACACCTTC.

This clone was picked up one time. V and J are TRBV28 and TRBJ1-2, with D possibly being TRBD1 (6 bases). Trimming took off 1 base at V and 8 bases at J, with 20 bases between the two ends. This CDR3 comprises 16 residues. Germline assignment: CDR1 MDHEN and CDR2 SYDVKM. The CDR3 loop reads CASSLSSHGRGWGYTF. The CDR3 nucleotides are TGTGCCAGCAGTTTATCCAGCCACGGCAGGGGATGGGGCTACACCTTC.

The chain employs TRBV6-1 and TRBJ2-5; 7 bases align to TRBD2. V was pared by 8 bases and J by 4 bases, with 10 bases of the junction left unmatched. The CDR3 loop spans 14 amino acids. Germline V lookup: CDR1 MNHNS, CDR2 SASEGT. CDR3 residues: CASLTGGSRETQYF. Written as DNA, the CDR3 is TGTGCCAGCCTTACGGGGGGTTCCCGAGAGACCCAGTACTTC.

V and J are TRBV27 and TRBJ2-1; D gene unclear. The CDR3 has 14 amino acids. With 6 bases removed from V and 5 bases from J, the gap between germline ends came to 14 bases. Germline V gene data show CDR1 as MNHEY and CDR2 as SMNVEV (reference sequence). The CDR3 bases are TGTGCCAGCAGGTCCCCGAGTTGGCACAATGAGCAGTTCTTC. Amino acid sequence: CASRSPSWHNEQFF.

The chain combines TRBV7-8 with TRBJ1-4; 8 positions match TRBD1. V trimming: 4 bases; J trimming: 4 bases; junction bases outside the gene matches: 8. Germline CDR1 and CDR2: SGHVS and FQNEAQ. The CDR3 runs 16 residues. The CDR3 nucleotides read TGTGCCAGCAGCTGGGGGCAGGGGGCCGGTAATGAAAAACTGTTTTTT. Its translation: CASSWGQGAGNEKLFF.

This clone came up a few times. The CDR3 region is CAWTGGAYNSPLHF. Written as DNA, the CDR3 is TGTGCCTGGACAGGGGGCGCCTATAATTCACCCCTCCACTTT. V and J are TRBV30 and TRBJ1-6; TRBD1 matches 8 bases. The CDR3 covers 14 residues. Trimming cost V 4 bases and J 2 bases; bases outside gene matches: 1. CDR1 is GTSNPN, CDR2 SVGIG, per germline (reference sequence).

The V call is TRBV10-1, the J call TRBJ1-3; D is perhaps TRBD1 (5 bases). CDR1 is WNHNN and CDR2 is SYGVQD in the germline V gene (reference sequence). V gave up 5 bases and J gave up 0 bases, with 11 bases separating them. CDR3 length: 15 amino acids. CDR3 sequence: CASSRGRGSGNTIYF. The CDR3, as DNA: TGCGCCAGCAGTCGGGGACGGGGCTCTGGAAACACCATATATTTT.

This clone was seen just once. This chain connects TRBV4-1 to TRBJ2-2; 8 nucleotides match TRBD2. The CDR3 extends over 17 amino acids. Germline values: CDR1 MGHRA, CDR2 YSYEKL. V was pared by 4 bases and J by 3 bases, with 10 bases of the junction left unmatched. The CDR3 DNA sequence: TGCGCCAGCAGCCGATCCCGAGCGGGAGTGGACACCGGGGAGCTGTTTTTT. As protein: CASSRSRAGVDTGELFF.

The table lists this clone with a few counts. The chain is built from TRBV7-3 and TRBJ2-2; 7 bases are a match to TRBD1. CDR3 length: 16 amino acids. With 5 bases clipped from V and 2 bases from J, the junction kept 8 bases outside the gene matches. Germline V gene lookup returns CDR1 SGHTA and CDR2 FQGTGA. CDR3 sequence reads: CASSKSSGGNTGELFF. As DNA, the CDR3 is TGTGCCAGCAGCAAATCCTCAGGGGGAAACACCGGGGAGCTGTTTTTT.

The chain joins TRBV27 to TRBJ1-5, with D hard to call. Germline CDR1 MNHEY, CDR2 SMNVEV (reference sequence). Trimming cost V 5 bases and J 6 bases, with 8 bases left between them. This CDR3 is built from 12 residues. For the CDR3, the DNA is TGTGCCAGCAGTCGGTTGGGTCAGCCCCAGCATTTT. This encodes CASSRLGQPQHF.

The chain combines TRBV29-1 with TRBJ2-7, with 9 bases fitting TRBD1. V lost 6 bases, J lost 3 bases, and 9 bases stayed unmatched. The germline V gene encodes CDR1 SQVTM and CDR2 ANQGSEA. The length of the CDR3 is 14 residues. The CDR3 sequence is CSVAGTGNLYEQYF. As DNA, the CDR3 is TGCAGCGTAGCAGGGACAGGGAATCTCTACGAGCAGTACTTC.

The chain has TRBV7-9 and TRBJ1-4; D ambiguous. V lost 1 base and J 5 bases, leaving 8 bases between the germline ends. The CDR3 runs 14 residues. The germline V gene has CDR1 SEHNR and CDR2 FQNEAQ (reference sequence). The CDR3 sequence is CASSLEHHNEKLFF. In DNA form, the CDR3 reads TGTGCCAGCAGCTTAGAACATCACAATGAAAAACTGTTTTTT.

CDR3 amino acids: CASRQSVNTDTQYF. The DNA of the CDR3 is TGTGCCAGCCGACAGTCTGTAAACACAGATACGCAGTATTTT. The chain combines TRBV19 with TRBJ2-3; tentatively, D is TRBD1 (5 bases). The germline gives CDR1 LNHDA, CDR2 SQIVND (reference sequence). This CDR3 has 14 amino acids. V lost 9 bases to trimming and J lost 2 bases, with 15 bases between them. Looking up the rest from reference TRBV19 and TRBJ2-3 gives the full variable domain: DGGITQSPKYLFRKEGQNVTLSCEQNLNHDAMYWYRQDPGQGLRLIYYSQIVNDFQKGDIAEGYSVSREKKESFPLTVTSAQKNPTAFYLCASRQSVNTDTQYFGPGTRLTVL.

This sequence joins TRBV4-3 and TRBJ1-4; 8 nucleotides match TRBD1. The trim removed 1 base at V and 7 bases at J, leaving 8 bases unmatched. The germline V gene has CDR1 LGHNA and CDR2 YSLEER. This CDR3 comprises 16 residues. As DNA, the CDR3 is TGCGCCAGCAGCCAAGGATGGACAGGGCAGAGTGAAAAACTGTTTTTT. Translation gives CASSQGWTGQSEKLFF.

This chain joins TRBV5-1 and TRBJ1-1; D perhaps matches TRBD1 (6 bases). V was trimmed by 2 bases and J by 1 base, leaving 9 bases between them. This CDR3 is built from 14 residues. CDR1 SGHRS and CDR2 YFSETQ come from the germline V gene. The CDR3 sequence is CASSFSQGNTEAFF. The CDR3 nucleotides are TGCGCCAGCAGCTTCTCACAGGGGAACACTGAAGCTTTCTTT.

The V call is TRBV29-1, the J call TRBJ1-3; D unresolved. Germline V CDR1 and CDR2: SQVTM, ANQGSEA. V was shortened by 1 base and J by 10 bases, with 17 bases between the two germline ends. The CDR3 has 14 residues. The CDR3 DNA reads as TGCAGCGTTGAAGTGGTGCCGGGTCAGTCTACCATATATTTT. Translating it yields CSVEVVPGQSTIYF. The full variable domain, rest sourced from reference TRBV29-1 and TRBJ1-3, is SAVISQKPSRDICQRGTSLTIQCQVDSQVTMMFWYRQQPGQSLTLIATANQGSEATYESGFVIDKFPISRPNLTFSTLTVSNMSPEDSSIYLCSVEVVPGQSTIYFGEGSWLTVV.

V is TRBV28 and J is TRBJ1-2; D call uncertain. Germline V lookup: CDR1 MDHEN, CDR2 SYDVKM. The CDR3 runs to 13 residues. Deletions cut 5 bases from V and 8 bases from J, with 15 bases between. This chain's CDR3 is CASSNEDGLGYTF. The CDR3 DNA reads TGTGCCAGCAGTAATGAAGACGGCCTGGGCTACACCTTC.

Note on this clone: Other DNA sequences in this sample translate to the same CDR3. V usage is TRBV5-1 and J usage is TRBJ1-5; D is ambiguous. From germline, CDR1 is SGHRS and CDR2 YFSETQ. The V and J ends lost 5 bases and 0 bases respectively, with 12 bases between them. CDR3 size: 15 residues. The CDR3 loop reads CASSLTGDSNQPQHF. The CDR3, as DNA: TGCGCCAGCAGTTTGACCGGGGATAGCAATCAGCCCCAGCATTTT.

The rearrangement uses TRBV30 and TRBJ1-1; D is perhaps TRBD1 (5 bases). The germline gives CDR1 GTSNPN, CDR2 SVGIG (reference sequence). CDR3 length equals 13 residues. The germline V and J ends were trimmed by 4 bases and 1 base, with 10 bases remaining between them. CDR3 coding DNA: TGTGCCTGGATGTCGGGGCCGAACACTGAAGCTTTCTTT. As protein: CAWMSGPNTEAFF.

The chain combines TRBV4-1 with TRBJ1-1, with D unclear. Germline loops: CDR1 MGHRA, CDR2 YSYEKL. This CDR3 region has 14 residues. V lost 4 bases and J lost 0, with 9 bases in between. The CDR3 nucleotides are TGCGCCAGCAGCCTCTCCGGGATGAACACTGAAGCTTTCTTT. Its translation: CASSLSGMNTEAFF.

The chain is built from TRBV11-2 and TRBJ1-1; D unclear. Germline loops: CDR1 SGHAT, CDR2 FQNNGV. The CDR3 has 17 residues. The V and J ends lost 1 base and 0 bases respectively, with 15 bases between them. For the CDR3, the DNA is TGTGCCAGCAGCTTAGGGAGGCTACTTGCCTTGAACACTGAAGCTTTCTTT. The encoded protein is CASSLGRLLALNTEAFF.

DNA for the CDR3: TGCGCCAGCAGCTGGGGGACAGGAGAGTTCTATGGCTACACCTTC. Amino acids: CASSWGTGEFYGYTF. The rearrangement joins TRBV5-1 to TRBJ1-2; 8 bases are shared with TRBD1. CDR3 length: 15 residues. Trimming removed 3 bases from V and 4 bases from J; junction bases left unmatched: 8. Germline loops: CDR1 SGHRS, CDR2 YFSETQ.